A selection of T cell receptor beta chains follows, all from one sample in a study of T-cell memory formation after mild COVID-19. TCRdb re-called the 5' RACE reads through MiXCR, storing one row per CDR3 protein. The repertoire consists of roughly 450,000 distinct CDR3 sequences, with about 18% occurring once and the leading ten covering around an eighth. The sequenced material came from PBMCs or a T cell subset sorted from them (not recorded which). These receptors were taken from an adult woman who had mild COVID-19 (a few samples of this study predate the infection). Cell type and time point are not known. CDR3s include the opening cysteine and the closing phenylalanine or tryptophan. A D gene is named only where the DNA matches it firmly. The listing skips clone size in some rows; elsewhere it reads once, few, many or a size class.

size: -
J: TRBJ2-2
D: -
V: TRBV5-4
DNA: TGTGCCAGCAGCCTCCGGGACTCGCCCGGGGAGCTGTTTTTT
CDR3: CASSLRDSPGELFF

size: few
J: TRBJ1-5
D: -
V: TRBV3-1
DNA: TGTGCCAGCAGCCCGGGGGCCGAGTATAGCAATCAGCCCCAGCATTTT
CDR3: CASSPGAEYSNQPQHF

size: few
J: TRBJ2-3
D: TRBD1
V: TRBV5-5
DNA: TGTGCCAGCAGCAAAGGACAGGGGTACACAGATACGCAGTATTTT
CDR3: CASSKGQGYTDTQYF

size: -
J: TRBJ2-4
D: -
V: TRBV7-6
DNA: TGTGCCAGCAGCTTAGAAAAGGGGGGACGAACTCTAGCCAAAAACATTCAGTACTTC
CDR3: CASSLEKGGRTLAKNIQYF

size: -
J: TRBJ2-7
D: -
V: TRBV5-1
DNA: TGCGCCAGCAGCTTGGATGGGGGCCCGGCCGAGCAGTACTTC
CDR3: CASSLDGGPAEQYF

size: -
J: TRBJ2-1
D: TRBD1
V: TRBV6-2/TRBV6-3
DNA: TGTGCCAGCAGCCCCCCCTCCGGGACAGGGGAATGGCAGTTCTTC
CDR3: CASSPPSGTGEWQFF

size: few
J: TRBJ2-7
D: -
V: TRBV5-1
DNA: TGCGCCAGCAGCTCGGACGTACGGGAGCAGTACTTC
CDR3: CASSSDVREQYF

size: few
J: TRBJ2-3
D: TRBD2
V: TRBV27
DNA: TGTGCCAGCAGTTCGAACACCGGTAGCGGGCCCGGATCAGATACGCAGTATTTT
CDR3: CASSSNTGSGPGSDTQYF

size: few
J: TRBJ2-1
D: -
V: TRBV12-3/TRBV12-4
DNA: TGTGCCAGCAGTTTCGGGACTTACTCCTACAATGAGCAGTTCTTC
CDR3: CASSFGTYSYNEQFF

size: many
J: TRBJ2-2
D: TRBD1
V: TRBV18
DNA: TGTGCCAGCAGTCCAGGGACAGGAAACACCGGGGAGCTGTTTTTT
CDR3: CASSPGTGNTGELFF

size: -
J: TRBJ2-6
D: TRBD1
V: TRBV7-7
DNA: TGTGCCAGCAGCTCCCAGATGACCGGGACAGGGGGCTGCTCTGGGGCCAACGTCCTGACTTTC
CDR3: CASSSQMTGTGGCSGANVLTF

size: -
J: TRBJ1-3
D: TRBD1
V: TRBV29-1
DNA: TGCAGCGCCTCAGGGGGCCCCGGAAACACCATATATTTT
CDR3: CSASGGPGNTIYF

size: few
J: TRBJ2-3
D: -
V: TRBV20-1
DNA: TGCAGTGCTAGAGGCAGGAAAGATACGCAGTATTTT
CDR3: CSARGRKDTQYF

size: -
J: TRBJ1-2
D: -
V: TRBV25-1
DNA: TGTGCCAGCAGCCCCCCTGGACACTATGGCTACACCTTC
CDR3: CASSPPGHYGYTF

size: few
J: TRBJ1-2
D: -
V: TRBV7-2
DNA: TGTGCCAGCAGCTTCGACAGCGACTATGGCTACACCTTC
CDR3: CASSFDSDYGYTF

size: -
J: TRBJ2-2
D: -
V: TRBV29-1
DNA: TGCAGCGTGACGGGACAGAACACCGGGGAGCTGTTTTTT
CDR3: CSVTGQNTGELFF

size: few
J: TRBJ1-2
D: -
V: TRBV7-9
DNA: TGTGCCAGCAGCTTAGAGGGTCGAGGGTATGGCTACACCTTC
CDR3: CASSLEGRGYGYTF

size: few
J: TRBJ1-1
D: -
V: TRBV4-1
DNA: TGCGCCAGCAGCCAACTTACCAGGGGGAACACTGAAGCTTTCTTT
CDR3: CASSQLTRGNTEAFF

size: once
J: TRBJ2-3
D: -
V: TRBV7-8
DNA: TGTGCCAGCAGCCTCAGGGATTCTAGCACAGATACGCAGTATTTT
CDR3: CASSLRDSSTDTQYF

size: -
J: TRBJ1-6
D: -
V: TRBV7-2
DNA: TGTGCCAGCAGCCCCCGGCAGGCAAACAATTCACCCCTCCACTTT
CDR3: CASSPRQANNSPLHF

size: few
J: TRBJ2-7
D: TRBD1
V: TRBV24-1
DNA: TGTGCCACCAGGGGACAGGGCAACTACGAGCAGTACTTC
CDR3: CATRGQGNYEQYF

size: -
J: TRBJ2-7
D: -
V: TRBV6-2/TRBV6-3
DNA: TGTGCCAGCAGTTACTCCGTTCCTGGGCGGACCTTCTACGAGCAGTACTTC
CDR3: CASSYSVPGRTFYEQYF

size: -
J: TRBJ2-6
D: -
V: TRBV3-1
DNA: TGTGCCAGCTTCGCGCGGGGGGCCAACGTCCTGACTTTC
CDR3: CASFARGANVLTF

size: few
J: TRBJ2-1
D: -
V: TRBV24-1
DNA: TGTGCCACCAGTGATTTACCTAGCACCCCCTACAATGAGCAGTTCTTC
CDR3: CATSDLPSTPYNEQFF

size: -
J: TRBJ2-7
D: -
V: TRBV10-2
DNA: TGCGCCAGCGGGGCGGAATCCTACGAGCAGTACTTC
CDR3: CASGAESYEQYF

size: -
J: TRBJ1-5
D: -
V: TRBV19
DNA: TGTGCCAGTAGTCTAGTATTGGGCAATCAGCCCCAGCATTTT
CDR3: CASSLVLGNQPQHF

size: -
J: TRBJ2-5
D: TRBD2
V: TRBV12-3/TRBV12-4
DNA: TGTGCCAGCAGCAAGGGACTAGCGGGGGTGGAGACCCAGTACTTC
CDR3: CASSKGLAGVETQYF

size: few
J: TRBJ2-1
D: TRBD1
V: TRBV7-9
DNA: TGTGCCAGCAGCGGATCCAGGGGGCGTTTGGATGAGCAGTTCTTC
CDR3: CASSGSRGRLDEQFF

size: few
J: TRBJ1-1
D: -
V: TRBV12-3/TRBV12-4
DNA: TGTGCCAGCAGTTTCCAAGAACACATTGAAGCTTTCTTT
CDR3: CASSFQEHIEAFF

size: few
J: TRBJ2-1
D: -
V: TRBV15
DNA: TGTGCCACCAGCAGGGACCGCTCCTACAATGAGCAGTTCTTC
CDR3: CATSRDRSYNEQFF

size: -
J: TRBJ2-1
D: -
V: TRBV20-1
DNA: TGCAGTGCTAGAGATCCTAGCGACCATGACAATGAGCAGTTCTTC
CDR3: CSARDPSDHDNEQFF

size: few
J: TRBJ2-1
D: TRBD2
V: TRBV12-3/TRBV12-4
DNA: TGTGCCAGCAGTCGACCTAGCGGGATTGAAGATGAGCAGTTCTTC
CDR3: CASSRPSGIEDEQFF

size: -
J: TRBJ2-7
D: TRBD1
V: TRBV5-4
DNA: TGTGCCAGCAGCCGGGACAGGTACTACGAGCAGTACTTC
CDR3: CASSRDRYYEQYF

size: few
J: TRBJ2-5
D: TRBD1
V: TRBV4-1
DNA: TGCGCCAGCAGCAACCTACAGGACAGGGAAGAGACCCAGTACTTC
CDR3: CASSNLQDREETQYF

size: -
J: TRBJ1-6
D: -
V: TRBV29-1
DNA: TGCAGCGTTCGGGGGGGTAGGAATTCACCCCTCCACTTT
CDR3: CSVRGGRNSPLHF

size: many
J: TRBJ2-5
D: -
V: TRBV7-9
DNA: TGTGCCAGCAGCCCAAGAGGTTCGTATAGGCTGCAAGAGACCCAGTACTTC
CDR3: CASSPRGSYRLQETQYF

size: few
J: TRBJ2-3
D: TRBD2
V: TRBV3-1
DNA: TGTGCCAGCAGCCCGTACTCTACTTTGCGGGGGGGAACATACGCAGATACGCAGTATTTT
CDR3: CASSPYSTLRGGTYADTQYF

size: many
J: TRBJ2-7
D: TRBD2
V: TRBV4-3
DNA: TGCGCCAGCAGCCAAGCGGGAGGGAACTACGAGCAGTACTTC
CDR3: CASSQAGGNYEQYF

size: -
J: TRBJ2-7
D: -
V: TRBV4-1
DNA: TGCGCCAGCAGCCAACGGGCCCCCTACGAGCAGTACTTC
CDR3: CASSQRAPYEQYF

size: -
J: TRBJ2-3
D: TRBD2
V: TRBV18
DNA: TGTGCCAGCTTACCGGGACTAGCTACAGATACGCAGTATTTT
CDR3: CASLPGLATDTQYF

size: -
J: TRBJ2-5
D: -
V: TRBV7-9
DNA: TGTGCCAGCAGCTCCACGTCCGGGACCCAGTACTTC
CDR3: CASSSTSGTQYF

size: -
J: TRBJ2-5
D: -
V: TRBV20-1
DNA: TGCAGTGCTAGGGTCGTGGGACAAGAGACCCAGTACTTC
CDR3: CSARVVGQETQYF

size: -
J: TRBJ1-5
D: -
V: TRBV19
DNA: TGTGCCAGTAGTATAATACAGGGACCCCAGCATTTT
CDR3: CASSIIQGPQHF

size: few
J: TRBJ2-3
D: -
V: TRBV7-6
DNA: TGTGCCAGCAGCCCCGGGACAAACACAGATACGCAGTATTTT
CDR3: CASSPGTNTDTQYF

size: few
J: TRBJ2-7
D: TRBD2
V: TRBV7-9
DNA: TGTGCCAGCAGCTCGACTAGAGCGGGAGTCTACGAGCAGTACTTC
CDR3: CASSSTRAGVYEQYF

size: -
J: TRBJ1-1
D: TRBD1
V: TRBV12-3/TRBV12-4
DNA: TGTGCCAGCAGTTTGGGGGACAGGGTGGGAACTGAAGCTTTCTTT
CDR3: CASSLGDRVGTEAFF

size: -
J: TRBJ2-4
D: -
V: TRBV29-1
DNA: TGCAGCGTTGAGTCTCTAGCCAAAAACATTCAGTACTTC
CDR3: CSVESLAKNIQYF

size: few
J: TRBJ2-7
D: -
V: TRBV6-6
DNA: TGTGCCAGCAGTTTCCTTATAGCGGCTGACCCCTACGAGCAGTACTTC
CDR3: CASSFLIAADPYEQYF

size: -
J: TRBJ2-7
D: -
V: TRBV20-1
DNA: TGCAGTGCTAGAGATGTTATAGGAGGTCCTTACGAGCAGTACTTC
CDR3: CSARDVIGGPYEQYF

size: -
J: TRBJ2-1
D: -
V: TRBV29-1
DNA: TGCAGCGTTGACTCCTCCCCTCTGAGTGAGCAGTTCTTC
CDR3: CSVDSSPLSEQFF

size: few
J: TRBJ1-1
D: TRBD1
V: TRBV18
DNA: TGTGCCAGCTCATTAAGGGGACAGGGCACTGAAGCTTTCTTT
CDR3: CASSLRGQGTEAFF

size: -
J: TRBJ1-1
D: TRBD1
V: TRBV9
DNA: TGTGCCAGCAGCGTAGCCCCCACAGGGGACACTGAAGCTTTCTTT
CDR3: CASSVAPTGDTEAFF

size: few
J: TRBJ1-2
D: -
V: TRBV7-9
DNA: TGTGCCAGCAGCGATCTCGATCTGGACCTCTATGGCTACACCTTC
CDR3: CASSDLDLDLYGYTF

size: -
J: TRBJ2-2
D: TRBD2
V: TRBV7-3
DNA: TGTGCCAGCAGCCAACCCCTGACTAGCGAGGACACCGGGGAGCTGTTTTTT
CDR3: CASSQPLTSEDTGELFF